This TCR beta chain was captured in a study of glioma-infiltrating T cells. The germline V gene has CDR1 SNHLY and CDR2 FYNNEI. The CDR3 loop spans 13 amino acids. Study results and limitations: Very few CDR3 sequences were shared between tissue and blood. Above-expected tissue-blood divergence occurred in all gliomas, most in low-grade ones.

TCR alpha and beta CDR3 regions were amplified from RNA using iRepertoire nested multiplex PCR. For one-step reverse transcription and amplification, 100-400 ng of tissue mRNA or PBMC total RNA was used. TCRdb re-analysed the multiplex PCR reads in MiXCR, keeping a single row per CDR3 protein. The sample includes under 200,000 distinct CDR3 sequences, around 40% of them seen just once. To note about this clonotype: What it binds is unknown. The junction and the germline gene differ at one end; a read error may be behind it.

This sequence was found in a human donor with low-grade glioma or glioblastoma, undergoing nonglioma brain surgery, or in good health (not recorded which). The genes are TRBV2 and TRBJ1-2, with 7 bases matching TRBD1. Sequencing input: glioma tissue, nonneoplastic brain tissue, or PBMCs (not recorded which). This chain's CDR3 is CVSSDRVNYGYTF. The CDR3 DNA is TGTGTCAGCTCAGACAGGGTGAACTATGGCTACACCTTC.